These T cell receptor beta chains were read from a single sample in a study of blood T cell repertoires in COVID-19. Data came from immunoSEQ multiplex PCR; TCRdb stores just in-frame clones and leaves some out. The data show about 300,000 clones, about 91% seen once. Specimen: peripheral blood. The receptors were gathered from a woman aged 30 to 39 who had recovered from COVID-19. The CDR3 runs from the conserved cysteine through the conserved F or W. A D gene is named only where the DNA matches it firmly. Expanded clones are given a class, and other clones once, few, many or no size at all.

cdr3_nt,cdr3_aa,j_call,v_call,d_call,clone_size
TGTGCCAGCAGCCAAGAGATGGGGAGTAATGAGCAGTTCTTC,CASSQEMGSNEQFF,TRBJ2-1,TRBV3-1/TRBV3-2,.,.
TGTGCCAGCAGTTACGGCAGGGGCCAAGAGACCCAGTACTTC,CASSYGRGQETQYF,TRBJ2-5,TRBV6-5,.,.
TGTGCCAGCAGTTTTGGCAGAAACTATGGCTACACCTTC,CASSFGRNYGYTF,TRBJ1-2,TRBV12-3/TRBV12-4,.,once
TGCGCCAGCAGCCGGACAGGGGCCAACACCGGGGAGCTGTTTTTT,CASSRTGANTGELFF,TRBJ2-2,TRBV5-1,TRBD1,few
TGTGCCAGCAGCGTACAGGGGGCGAGTTACAATGAGCAGTTCTTC,CASSVQGASYNEQFF,TRBJ2-1,TRBV9,TRBD1,.
TGTGCCAGCATCCTAGGGGCAGGGAGGAGCGAGCAGTACTTC,CASILGAGRSEQYF,TRBJ2-7,TRBV28,.,.
TGTGCCAGCAGTGGACCCCCGACGATAACAGGGAGTATCACCGGGGAGCTGTTTTTT,CASSGPPTITGSITGELFF,TRBJ2-2,TRBV28,.,.
TGTGCCAGCAGCCCGGGGACAGCGAACTATGGCTACACCTTC,CASSPGTANYGYTF,TRBJ1-2,TRBV7-3,TRBD1,.
TGTGCCAGCAGTATCATTAGCGGGGTGGGCGGCTCCTACAATGAGCAGTTCTTC,CASSIISGVGGSYNEQFF,TRBJ2-1,TRBV2,TRBD2,.
TGCGCCAGCAGCCCGACAGGGGGCAATCAGCCCCAGCATTTT,CASSPTGGNQPQHF,TRBJ1-5,TRBV5-1,TRBD1,.
TGTGCCAGCAGCGTAGCCCAGGGGGCTTCACCCCTCCACTTT,CASSVAQGASPLHF,TRBJ1-6,TRBV9,TRBD1,.
TGTGCCAGCAGCATTCGAAGTCTGACAGGGCCCCTTTCCTACAATGAGCAGTTCTTC,CASSIRSLTGPLSYNEQFF,TRBJ2-1,TRBV14,TRBD1,once
TGTGCCTGGAGTGGCAGGCCATCTTCCTACAATGAGCAGTTCTTC,CAWSGRPSSYNEQFF,TRBJ2-1,TRBV30,.,.
TGCGCCAGCAGCCCGGGGACAGGGATCGACGAGCAGTACTTC,CASSPGTGIDEQYF,TRBJ2-7,TRBV5-1,TRBD1,.
TGTGCCAGCAGCAGAGACAGGGCAAAAAACATTCAGTACTTC,CASSRDRAKNIQYF,TRBJ2-4,TRBV9,TRBD1,.
TGTGCCAGCAGCGTAGACGAGGTTTTGGAGACCCAGTACTTC,CASSVDEVLETQYF,TRBJ2-5,TRBV9,.,.
TGTGCCAGCAGTTTTGACAGGGGGACGTCCAAAAACATTCAGTACTTC,CASSFDRGTSKNIQYF,TRBJ2-4,TRBV27,TRBD1,.